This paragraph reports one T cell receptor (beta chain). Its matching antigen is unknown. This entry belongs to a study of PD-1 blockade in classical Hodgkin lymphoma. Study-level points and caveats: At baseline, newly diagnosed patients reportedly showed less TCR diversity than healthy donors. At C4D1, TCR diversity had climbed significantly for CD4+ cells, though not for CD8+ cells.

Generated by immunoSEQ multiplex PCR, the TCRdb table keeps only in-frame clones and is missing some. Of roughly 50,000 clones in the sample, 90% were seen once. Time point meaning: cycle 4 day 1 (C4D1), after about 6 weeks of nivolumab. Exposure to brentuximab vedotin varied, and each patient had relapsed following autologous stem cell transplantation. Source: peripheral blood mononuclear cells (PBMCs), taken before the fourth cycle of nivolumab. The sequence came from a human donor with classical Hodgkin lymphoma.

The CDR3 is CSVPTGGDGYTF. CDR3 nucleotides: TGCAGCGTCCCTACTGGAGGGGACGGCTACACCTTC. The chain links TRBV29-1 to TRBJ1-2, with D possibly matching TRBD1 (5 bases). V lost 6 bases and J 8 bases, leaving 16 bases between the germline ends. The CDR3 sequence is 12 residues long. Germline-derived CDR1 and CDR2 are SQVTM and ANQGSEA. Together with reference TRBV29-1 and TRBJ1-2, the CDR3 gives the full variable domain: SAVISQKPSRDICQRGTSLTIQCQVDSQVTMMFWYRQQPGQSLTLIATANQGSEATYESGFVIDKFPISRPNLTFSTLTVSNMSPEDSSIYLCSVPTGGDGYTFGSGTRLTVV.